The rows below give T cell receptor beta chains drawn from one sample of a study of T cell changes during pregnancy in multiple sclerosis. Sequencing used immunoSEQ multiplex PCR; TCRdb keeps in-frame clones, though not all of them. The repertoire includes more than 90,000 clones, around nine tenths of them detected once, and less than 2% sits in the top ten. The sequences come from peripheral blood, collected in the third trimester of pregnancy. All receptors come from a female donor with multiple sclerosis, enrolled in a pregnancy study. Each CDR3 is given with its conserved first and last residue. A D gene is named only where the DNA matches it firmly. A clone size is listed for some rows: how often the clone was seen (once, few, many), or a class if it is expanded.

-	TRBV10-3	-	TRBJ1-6	TGTGCCATCAGTGAGCCGGACTCATATTCACCCCTCCACTTT	CAISEPDSYSPLHF
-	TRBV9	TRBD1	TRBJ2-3	TGTGCCAGCAGCGTAGCGAGGGGGCCAGATAGCACAGATACGCAGTATTTT	CASSVARGPDSTDTQYF
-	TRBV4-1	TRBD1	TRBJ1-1	TGCGCCAGCAGCCAACGACAGGGAGACACTGAAGCTTTCTTT	CASSQRQGDTEAFF
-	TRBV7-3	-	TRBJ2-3	TGTGCCAGCGGCCCGGGACTTGGGGAGATTGCGCAGTATTTT	CASGPGLGEIAQYF
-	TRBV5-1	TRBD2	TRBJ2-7	TGCGCCAGCAGCTTGGTTACGGGACTAGCGGACTACGAGCAGTACTTC	CASSLVTGLADYEQYF
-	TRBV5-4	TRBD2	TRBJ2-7	TGTGCCAGCAGCTTGACAGCGGGGGAGGGGGACGAGCAGTACTTC	CASSLTAGEGDEQYF
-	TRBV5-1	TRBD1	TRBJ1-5	TGCGCCAGCAGCTGGGACAGTAGCAATCAGCCCCAGCATTTT	CASSWDSSNQPQHF
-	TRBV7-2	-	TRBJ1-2	TGTGCCAGCAGCTTTCAGGGGCCTAACTATGGCTACACCTTC	CASSFQGPNYGYTF
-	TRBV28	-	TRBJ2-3	TGTGCCAGCAGTTTTGGCGGGATTGGAGGAGATACGCAGTATTTT	CASSFGGIGGDTQYF
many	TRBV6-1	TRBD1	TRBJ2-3	TGTGCCAGCAGTGGAGGGACAGGGACCCCAGATACGCAGTATTTT	CASSGGTGTPDTQYF
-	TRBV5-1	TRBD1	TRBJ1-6	TGCGCCAGCAGAGGGCAGGGGGCGAAGAATTCACCCCTCCACTTT	CASRGQGAKNSPLHF
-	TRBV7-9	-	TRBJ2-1	TGTGCCAGCAGCATAAGCCCCAGGGGCAAGAATGAGCAGTTCTTC	CASSISPRGKNEQFF
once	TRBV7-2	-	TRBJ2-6	TGTGCCAGCAGCTTAGGGTCGGGCTCTGGGGCCAACGTCCTGACTTTC	CASSLGSGSGANVLTF
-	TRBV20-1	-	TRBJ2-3	TGCAGTGCTAGGCAGGGGCAGACGCAGTATTTT	CSARQGQTQYF
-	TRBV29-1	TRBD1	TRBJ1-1	TGCAGCGCCCGGACAGGTATGAACACTGAAGCTTTCTTT	CSARTGMNTEAFF
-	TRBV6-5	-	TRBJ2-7	TGTGCCAGCAGGGGGAGGGGGGAAGCCTACGAGCAGTACTTC	CASRGRGEAYEQYF